This T cell receptor beta chain was found in a study of shared clonotypes between healthy human individuals (dated by TCRdb to the early 2020s). As for the study more broadly: Three men and a couple of women, aged 18 to 49 years, made up the cohort. To estimate repertoire size and how much clonotype sharing occurs between individuals, the study deeply sequenced the blood TCR repertoires of 4 to 6 healthy adults. For each donor, three plates each were used for CD4 naive and CD4 memory, two plates were used for CD8 naive, and one plate was used for CD8 memory. Per donor, leukapheresis produced somewhere between about 0.85 and 8.9 billion PBMCs. Libraries were prepared and TCR repertoires were sequenced by different laboratories using diverse techniques, in order to increase sequencing depth and limit assay-specific biases. What the authors observed across the whole study: Compared with non-shared clonotypes, clonotypes shared by all four sorted-subset donors had higher generation probabilities. Even with the large sequencing depth, rarefaction of the sorted-subset datasets indicated that sequencing was incomplete. Because the study included a small number of donors, the genetic and exposure-history diversity represented was limited. About 4.5% of naive CD4, 3.5% of naive CD8, roughly 2.4% of memory CD4, and 0.35% to 0.4% of memory CD8 clonotypes were shared across a few donors. Estimated clonotype richness was generally larger for naive than for memory subsets. Sampling was limited to blood, and TCR repertoires in tissue likely differ from TCR repertoires in blood. Pairwise subsampling led to the expectation that sequencing depth would affect the degree of clonotype sharing among donors.

Donors were healthy HIV-negative adults with no recently reported acute infections or vaccinations. Only Caucasian adults living in Nashville, Tennessee, USA were represented among the donors. CD4+ T cells were enriched through magnetic negative selection, after which naive cells were positively selected on CD45RA and the remaining negative fraction served as the memory subset. Blood was obtained by leukapheresis, after which PBMCs were separated by Ficoll-Histopaque density gradient centrifugation and cryopreserved in liquid nitrogen vapor phase. Analytical flow cytometry was used to check the purity and quantity of every magnetically sorted T cell population. From each sorted fraction, genomic DNA was isolated and quantified by UV absorbance on a Nanodrop 2000c. As regards this clone: Its antigen is not yet known. No base-level quality is on record; no much larger clone is a single base apart.

The germline V gene yields SGHRS for CDR1 and YFSETQ for CDR2. Including the terminal cysteine and phenylalanine, the CDR3 comprises 15 residues. Just the 45-base CDR3 DNA is kept, in frame starting at base 1. For this chain, trimming is 1 base at the V end and 7 bases at the J end, and the number of junction bases without a gene match is 9. Using the deep immunoSEQ assay, multiplex PCR amplified TCR CDR3 regions from genomic DNA. For each cell subset, the extracted genomic DNA was distributed evenly across all wells of several immunoSEQ 96-well plates, and each plate served as one replicate. For sorted subsets, each replicate PCR was loaded with 200 ng genomic DNA, equivalent to 30,000 or so T cell genomes. The purified libraries were quantified using a Qubit 3.0 fluorometer, sized with a Bioanalyzer 2100, and then quantified again using the KAPA Library Quantification kit. A separate single-read 150-cycle Illumina NextSeq 550 flow cell was used to sequence each immunoSEQ 96-well plate. From the authors' description of their analysis: Because only junctional sequences without quality scores were contained in the immunoSEQ output, filtering matching that applied to full-length reads could not be performed. Sequences were annotated with PyIR, a Python wrapper for IgBLAST v1.9, using IMGT germline references to assign V/J genes and CDR3. Reads were filtered out if the reads had weak V/J assignments (E-value above 1e-6), no CDR3, stop codons, out-of-frame junctions, or ambiguous translated residues. V3J clonotypes were defined as sequences sharing the same inferred V gene, J gene, and CDR3 amino acid sequence. To compute the percentage overlap between repertoires, the number of shared unique clonotypes was divided by the size of the smaller repertoire. Three approaches were used to assess repertoire richness: RTK rarefaction, the Chao1 estimator, and Recon v2.1 estimates of unobserved clonotypes. OLGA was used to compute generation probabilities for all TCRbeta clonotypes that the gDNA method yielded from a few donors. Drawn from immuneACCESS, this table holds only the in-frame rearrangements with V and J called that TCRdb kept. Clones are partly lost; checked studies trace under half to an unresolved V gene and leave the rest unexplained. V and J calls and clone size follow that table, whereas D and trimming were derived from the DNA. The sample table shows some 2,400,000 clones, and more than 90% are seen once. The biggest ten clones account for approximately 0.13% of the sample.

The chain uses TRBV5-1 and TRBJ2-7; 9 central bases correspond to TRBD1. The sequence was collected from a man in his late teens or twenties in good health. Sequencing used naive CD4+ T cells sorted from blood. The cell subset or site label of this sample denotes: CD45RA+ positively selected. CDR3 protein: CASSLKTGGWDEQYF. DNA sequence: TGCGCCAGCAGCTTGAAGACAGGGGGTTGGGATGAGCAGTACTTC.